This TCR beta chain is drawn from a study of blood T cell repertoires in COVID-19. About the research overall: Whether acute or convalescent, the COVID-19 samples came from the United States, Italy and Spain. The analysed material was cDNA or gDNA that came from T cells, B-cell-depleted T cells, or PBMCs.

This CDR3 is 14 amino acids long. V was clipped by 8 bases and J by 7 bases, with 20 bases between them. In germline, CDR1 is MNHEY, CDR2 SVGAGI. Original analysis: Nucleated cell number was recorded as an estimate derived from reference gene primer amplification. Libraries were prepared by immunoSEQ multiplex PCR; TCRdb keeps only in-frame clonotypes and omits some of them. From that table come the V and J calls and clone size; the DNA was used to work out D and trimming. The table lists about 300,000 clones, around 89% of them singletons, with 5% to 7% in the top ten. Sequenced material: peripheral blood. The receptor comes from a man aged 18 to 30 who had recovered from COVID-19. The chain combines TRBV6-5 with TRBJ1-2, with D possibly being TRBD1 (5 bases). In DNA form, the CDR3 reads TGTGCCAGCCTACCCGTGGGGGGGACCTTTGGCTACACCTTC. It specifies CASLPVGGTFGYTF.